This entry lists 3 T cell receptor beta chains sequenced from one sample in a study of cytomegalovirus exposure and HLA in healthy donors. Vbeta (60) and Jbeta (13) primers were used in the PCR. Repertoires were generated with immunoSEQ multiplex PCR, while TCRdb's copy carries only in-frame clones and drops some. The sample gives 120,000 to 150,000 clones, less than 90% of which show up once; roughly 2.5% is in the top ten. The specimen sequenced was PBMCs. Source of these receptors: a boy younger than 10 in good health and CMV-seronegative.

As DNA, the CDR3 is TGTGCCAGCAGTGGCCTAGCGGGGAGCACAGATACGCAGTATTTT. Amino acids: CASSGLAGSTDTQYF. The genes are TRBV6-1 and TRBJ2-3; TRBD2 agrees at 9 bases. The trim removed 4 bases at V and 0 bases at J, leaving 2 bases unmatched. This CDR3 contains 15 residues. CDR1 is MNHNS and CDR2 is SASEGT in the germline V gene.

The CDR3 bases are TGTGCCAGCAGCTCGCGTAACACAGATACGCAGTATTTT. This codes for CASSSRNTDTQYF. J is TRBJ2-3 and V is TRBV5-4; D is ambiguous. The CDR3 loop spans 13 amino acids. In germline, CDR1 is SGHNT, CDR2 YYREEE (reference sequence). The ends were cut back, 3 bases at V and 2 bases at J, with 7 bases in the middle.

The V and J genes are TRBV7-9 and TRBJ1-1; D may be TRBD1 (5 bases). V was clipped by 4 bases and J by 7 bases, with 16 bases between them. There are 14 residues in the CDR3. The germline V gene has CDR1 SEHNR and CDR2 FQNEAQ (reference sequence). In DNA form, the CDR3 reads TGTGCCAGCAGCTCTGGGGCATCTCTCAGTGAAGCTTTCTTT. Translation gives CASSSGASLSEAFF.